This TCR beta chain was sequenced for a study of CXCR4 blockade with PD-1 therapy in pancreatic cancer (dated by TCRdb to between 2017 and 2020). Some background on the complete study: The study combined multiplex immunohistochemistry and TCRbeta immunosequencing of resected pancreatic ductal adenocarcinoma with ex vivo slice culture testing PD-1 and CXCR4 blockade. To assess intratumoral heterogeneity, two geographically distinct regions from each of roughly 6 tumors were TCR-sequenced.

The CDR3 spans 15 residues, from the cysteine through the phenylalanine. Only the CDR3 DNA stays, 45 bases, in frame from base 1. Unmatched junction bases come to 8, with V trimmed by 2 bases and J by 6 bases. CDR1 MNHGY and CDR2 SAAAGT are derived from the germline V gene. The immunoSEQ Assay at Adaptive Biotechnologies was used to immunosequence TCRbeta CDR3 regions from the extracted DNA. As for how the authors treated the data: To measure the absolute abundance of each unique TCRbeta CDR3, the sequences were collapsed and filtered. Clonality, calculated using only productive in-frame rearrangements, was defined as 1 minus Pielou's evenness. Regional overlap tracked the top 100 nucleotide rearrangements across paired samples, with Morisita index comparing paired versus unrelated samples. The immunoSEQ Rearrangement Details tool was used to assess convergence of nucleotide rearrangements onto identical amino acid sequences. Sourced from immuneACCESS, this table was stored by TCRdb with only in-frame sequences that have V and J called. A share of the clones is absent; for the studies checked, an unresolved V gene accounts for under half, and the remainder has no known explanation. V and J calls and clone size follow that table, whereas D and trimming were derived from the DNA. Counted in this sample were around 1,500 clones; 39% of them appeared once. Of the sample, over 11% is held by the ten largest clones.

On the study overall, not on this receptor specifically: Only TCRbeta chains were sequenced, so true antigen-specificity overlap of convergent dominant clones remained unconfirmed pending paired alpha-beta single-cell sequencing. The frequency of each amino acid clone correlated strongly with the number of distinct nucleotide rearrangements encoding that clone, suggesting convergent selection driven by common tumor antigens. Tumors showed clonal expansion, with mean productive clonality 0.14 versus 0.05 in healthy blood, but clonality did not correlate with survival.

The patients who supplied the archived tumor blocks had received no neoadjuvant therapy before resection. The preserved-tissue arm of the study used 30 to 35 surgical resection samples from 20 to 25 previously untreated pancreatic ductal adenocarcinoma patients. DNA for the resection arm was extracted from ten 5-micron curls of FFPE tumor lying next to the multiplex immunohistochemistry slide. This clone is assessed as medium-sized (0.01 to 0.1%). Its specific antigen is unknown. Per-base quality was not reported, and no clone a single base away is much larger than it. The rearrangement combines TRBV6-8 with TRBJ2-3, with TRBD1 matching 7 junction bases. This clonotype was sampled from a human donor with pancreatic ductal adenocarcinoma. The sample taken for sequencing was tumor tissue. The DNA sequence is as follows: TGTGCCAGCAGTTACGGCCAGGGGGTTGAGGATACGCAGTATTTT. Translation gives CASSYGQGVEDTQYF.